The clone carrying this T cell receptor (beta chain) was counted only a few times. V dropped 7 bases and J dropped 7; count of bases not matched to a gene: 16. Germline V gene lookup returns CDR1 SGHRS and CDR2 YFSETQ. The CDR3 spans 15 residues. The data are from a study of T-cell reconstitution after alpha-beta-depleted transplantation in children. Unique molecular identifiers were used to barcode this TCRbeta library. TCRdb fed the PCR reads into MiXCR, producing one record per CDR3 protein. The table shows over 300,000 distinct CDR3 sequences, with approximately 10% occurring only once. This TCR came from a human donor who donated a stem cell graft to a child with acute lymphoblastic leukemia. The rearrangement joins TRBV5-1 to TRBJ2-7, with TRBD1 matching over 8 bases. Specimen: PBMCs from the stem cell graft donor, collected from the stem cell graft. The CDR3 sequence: CASYKQGVALGEQYF. Here the CDR3 DNA reads TGCGCCAGCTATAAACAGGGGGTAGCCTTGGGAGAGCAGTACTTC.